This T cell receptor (beta chain) stems from a study of blood T cell repertoires in COVID-19. Study in general: Acute-phase and convalescent COVID-19 samples originated in the United States, Italy and Spain. PBMCs, B-cell-depleted T cells, or T cells provided the cDNA or gDNA that made up the material.

The protocol was immunoSEQ multiplex PCR, while the TCRdb copy is restricted to in-frame clones and leaves out a portion. Of a few hundred thousand clones in the sample, 70% to 90% were seen once. The sequence derives from a woman aged 30 to 39 with COVID-19, enrolled during active disease. Sequenced: peripheral blood.

The CDR3, as DNA: TGTGCCATCAGTTTCACAGGGTTGAGCTCCTATAATTCACCCCTCCACTTT. Protein: CAISFTGLSSYNSPLHF. V usage is TRBV10-3 and J usage is TRBJ1-6; D may be TRBD1 (6 bases). Looked up from germline, CDR1 is ENHRY and CDR2 is SYGVKD. Trimming stripped 5 bases from V and 0 bases from J, with 14 bases between. This CDR3 is built from 17 residues.